Each of the 12 T cell receptor beta chains below was sequenced from the same sample in a study of cytomegalovirus exposure and HLA in healthy donors. The PCR was carried out with 60 Vbeta primers and 13 Jbeta primers. Some clones are missing from TCRdb's copy, which holds only in-frame ones; the method was immunoSEQ multiplex PCR. Of 150,000 to 180,000 clones listed, around 82% are singletons. The sequencing sample was made of PBMCs. The receptors shown here come from a middle-aged woman in good health and CMV-seropositive.

This rearrangement joins TRBV9 to TRBJ2-1; TRBD2 matches at 11 bases. The CDR3 has 14 residues. Germline lookup yields CDR1 SGDLS and CDR2 YYNGEE. The junction had 7 bases not matched to a gene; V was cut back by 7 bases and J by 7 bases. The CDR3 here is CASRGASGGNEQFF. CDR3 nucleotide sequence: TGTGCCAGCCGCGGGGCTAGCGGGGGGAATGAGCAGTTCTTC.

This chain joins TRBV21-1 and TRBJ1-5. TRBV21-1 is a pseudogene segment. The length of the CDR3 is 13 residues. The CDR3 nucleotides read TGTGCCAGCAGCACCCTAGCGGGGATGCCCCAGCATTTT. Encoded protein: CASSTLAGMPQHF.

The chain recombines TRBV28 with TRBJ2-2; 8 bases line up with TRBD1. With V trimmed by 6 bases and J by 0 bases, 3 bases remained unmatched. This CDR3 spans 15 amino acids. CDR1 and CDR2 from the germline V gene are MDHEN and SYDVKM. The CDR3: CASRGTGPNTGELFF. For the CDR3, the DNA is TGTGCCAGCAGAGGGACAGGTCCGAACACCGGGGAGCTGTTTTTT.

Comment on this clone: One end of the junction varies from germline; a read error may be responsible. The rearrangement joins TRBV7-9 to TRBJ1-2; 8 positions agree with TRBD1. The length of the CDR3 is 15 residues. Germline V lookup: CDR1 SEHNR, CDR2 FQNEAQ (reference sequence). CDR3 in amino acids: CSSSRPGTGWDGYTF. The CDR3 coding sequence is TGTTCCAGCAGCCGTCCCGGGACAGGATGGGATGGCTACACCTTC.

This chain uses TRBV11-2 with TRBJ2-5; 10 bases are a match to TRBD2. This CDR3 is built from 16 residues. Germline loops: CDR1 SGHAT, CDR2 FQNNGV. After removal of 6 bases from V and 1 base from J, the junction contained 8 bases not matched to a gene. The CDR3 loop is CASSGGIAGGQETQYF. The CDR3 DNA is TGTGCCAGCAGTGGGGGGATAGCGGGAGGCCAAGAGACCCAGTACTTC.

The chain uses TRBV4-1 and TRBJ1-2; 8 bases match TRBD1. The CDR3 spans 14 residues. The V gene end was trimmed by 3 bases and the J gene end by 8 bases; junction bases not matched to a gene: 8. Germline lookup yields CDR1 MGHRA and CDR2 YSYEKL. The CDR3 is CASSQTWTGYGYTF. The CDR3, as DNA: TGCGCCAGCAGCCAGACCTGGACAGGGTACGGCTACACCTTC.

The J gene is TRBJ2-7, the V gene TRBV27; 14 nucleotides match TRBD2. CDR1 is MNHEY and CDR2 is SMNVEV in the germline V gene (reference sequence). The V segment lost 6 bases and the J segment 0 bases; nucleotides outside the gene matches: 19. The CDR3 runs 21 residues. The CDR3 DNA reads as TGTGCCAGCAGGCCAACCTCGTCCGGACTAGCGGGAGGACCAAGCTCCTACGAGCAGTACTTC. Encoded protein: CASRPTSSGLAGGPSSYEQYF.

This clone came up once. The chain has TRBV25-1 and TRBJ2-1, with D maybe TRBD2 (6 bases). Trimming took 2 bases from V and 2 from J, leaving 10 bases between them. Germline V CDR1 and CDR2: MGHDK, SYGVNS. The CDR3 has 15 amino acids. The CDR3: CASSEGTYPYNEQFF. CDR3 DNA sequence: TGTGCCAGCAGTGAAGGGACTTACCCCTACAATGAGCAGTTCTTC.

In this sample, this clone turned up a few times. The chain recombines TRBV9 with TRBJ1-2; possibly TRBD1 for D (5 bases). The CDR3 is 13 residues long. CDR1 is SGDLS and CDR2 is YYNGEE in the germline V gene. Trimming pared 3 bases from V and 8 bases from J, leaving 14 bases between. The CDR3 loop reads CASSAGEAEGYTF. CDR3 sequence (DNA): TGTGCCAGCAGCGCGGGGGAGGCTGAGGGCTACACCTTC.

This clone was observed a single time. This chain uses TRBV9 with TRBJ2-3; 8 bases map to TRBD2. The ends lost 0 bases at V and 4 bases at J; junction bases unmatched: 1. The CDR3 is made up of 14 amino acids. Germline loops: CDR1 SGDLS, CDR2 YYNGEE. The DNA of the CDR3 is TGTGCCAGCAGCGTAGGACTAGCGTCAGATACGCAGTATTTT. Encoded protein: CASSVGLASDTQYF.

This clone was recorded once. The chain is built from TRBV6-1 and TRBJ2-2; 14 bases agree with TRBD2. Germline V gene sequence: CDR1 MNHNS, CDR2 SASEGT. Trimming at V came to 4 bases and at J to 6 bases, leaving 1 base not matched to a gene. CDR3 length equals 15 residues. The CDR3 DNA sequence: TGTGCCAGCAGTGGACTAGCGGGAGGGGCCGGGGAGCTGTTTTTT. Its protein product is CASSGLAGGAGELFF.

V is TRBV7-8 and J is TRBJ1-1; D may be TRBD1 (5 bases). The CDR3 is 13 residues long. Germline V CDR1 and CDR2: SGHVS, FQNEAQ. The germline V and J ends were trimmed by 5 bases and 1 base, with 8 bases remaining between them. CDR3 sequence: CASSRTPNTEAFF. The CDR3 DNA sequence: TGTGCCAGCAGCCGGACACCGAACACTGAAGCTTTCTTT.